This TCR beta chain was obtained from a study of shared clonotypes between healthy human individuals. Overall study findings and caveats: Sequencing depth was predicted to influence how clonotypes are shared among donors.

As for this clone: Its target is unknown.

The V gene's germline CDR1 is ENHRY and CDR2 SYGVKD. With V trimmed by 3 bases and J by 2 bases, 6 bases remained unmatched. The CDR3 loop spans 15 amino acids. The data were produced by immunoSEQ multiplex PCR, yet TCRdb's version contains in-frame clones alone and is incomplete. The sample has a few million clones, more than 85% seen once. The origin of this receptor is a man younger than 35 in good health. Some clones in this sample may be carry-over from other donors' samples. The sequencing sample was made of naive CD4+ T cells from PBMCs. Stated subset: CD45RA+ positively selected. V usage is TRBV10-3 and J usage is TRBJ2-7, with 8 positions matching TRBD2. The CDR3 region is CAISELAEEPYEQYF. The CDR3 nucleotides are TGTGCCATCAGTGAACTAGCGGAAGAACCCTACGAGCAGTACTTC.